The 25 T cell receptor beta chains reported below all come from one sample, sequenced in a study of blood T cell repertoires in COVID-19. Libraries were prepared by immunoSEQ multiplex PCR; TCRdb keeps only in-frame clonotypes and omits some of them. The data contain roughly 520,000 clones, around nine tenths of them seen just once; the ten biggest clones take up approximately 1.8%. The sequencing input was PBMCs or T cells enriched from blood (not recorded which). These receptors all stem from a woman in her thirties or forties who had recovered from COVID-19.

This chain links TRBV19 with TRBJ2-5; the match to TRBD1 covers 9 bases. From germline, CDR1 is LNHDA and CDR2 SQIVND (reference sequence). The CDR3 totals 15 residues. V gave up 3 bases and J gave up 5 bases; unmatched junction bases: 7. CDR3 DNA: TGTGCCAGTAGTATGTGGACAGGGGATTTGGAGACCCAGTACTTC. This translates into CASSMWTGDLETQYF.

The CDR3 sequence: CASSQDSSGNTIYF. CDR3 in DNA: TGTGCCAGCAGCCAGGACAGCTCTGGAAACACCATATATTTT. The rearrangement joins TRBV5-4 to TRBJ1-3; D is perhaps TRBD1 (6 bases). Trimming removed 4 bases at V and 0 bases at J, with 8 bases between. The CDR3 length is 14 residues. Per the germline V gene, CDR1 is SGHNT and CDR2 is YYREEE (reference sequence).

The rearrangement uses TRBV6-5 and TRBJ2-7, with 7 bases lining up with TRBD2. J was trimmed by 5 bases and V by 7 bases; bases with no gene match: 8. Germline V gene sequence: CDR1 MNHEY, CDR2 SVGAGI. The CDR3 consists of 13 residues. CDR3 nucleotides: TGTGCCAGCAATGCGGGAGCAGCACACGAGCAGTACTTC. This sequence encodes CASNAGAAHEQYF.

The chain couples TRBV7-9 to TRBJ2-5; possible D gene TRBD2, 6 bases. CDR3 length equals 14 residues. The V and J ends lost 4 bases and 4 bases respectively, with 13 bases between them. Looked up from germline, CDR1 is SEHNR and CDR2 is FQNEAQ (reference sequence). In DNA, the CDR3 is TGTGCCAGCAGCTCTAGCGTGGCATCAGAGACCCAGTACTTC. Translating gives CASSSSVASETQYF.

The genes are TRBV4-1 and TRBJ2-7; D is uncertain. V was cut by 4 bases and J by 5 bases, with 15 bases left in between. Germline V lookup: CDR1 MGHRA, CDR2 YSYEKL. This CDR3 has 14 residues. DNA for the CDR3: TGCGCCAGCAGCCTCCCTCTTCGGTTACACGAGCAGTACTTC. Translation gives CASSLPLRLHEQYF.

CDR3 protein: CASSLRDRGNTEAFF. The CDR3 bases are TGCGCCAGCAGCCTCCGGGACAGGGGCAACACTGAAGCTTTCTTT. This chain connects TRBV4-1 to TRBJ1-1, with TRBD1 identical over 10 bases. The J segment lost 2 bases and the V segment lost 4 bases, leaving 4 bases of the junction unmatched. Looked up from germline, CDR1 is MGHRA and CDR2 is YSYEKL. The CDR3 consists of 15 residues.

The chain links TRBV12-5 to TRBJ1-1; no reliable D call. CDR3 length: 15 amino acids. In germline, CDR1 is LGHNT, CDR2 FRNRAP. The V end lost 4 bases, the J end lost 1 base, and 13 bases lay between the germline ends. CDR3 residues: CASGSILGRNTEAFF. CDR3 nucleotide sequence: TGTGCTAGTGGTTCCATTTTAGGGAGGAACACTGAAGCTTTCTTT.

The chain joins TRBV12-3 or TRBV12-4 to TRBJ1-1; unclear D gene. Trimming pared 3 bases from V and 3 bases from J, leaving 8 bases between. The CDR3 runs to 13 residues. The CDR3 DNA reads as TGTGCCAGCAGTTTCGGTCAGGACACTGAAGCTTTCTTT. As protein: CASSFGQDTEAFF.

This clone was detected once. V usage is TRBV18 and J usage is TRBJ2-7; TRBD1 matches 7 bases. The CDR3 runs to 16 residues. CDR1 is KGHSH, CDR2 LQKENI, per germline. Trimming cost V 6 bases and J 7 bases; bases outside gene matches: 18. CDR3 nucleotide sequence: TGTGCCAGCTCGTTCCGGGTAGGGACAGAAGAGAGAGAGCAGTACTTC. Protein: CASSFRVGTEEREQYF.

The chain joins TRBV10-3 to TRBJ2-7; tentatively, D is TRBD2 (6 bases). The length of the CDR3 is 12 residues. Between the trimmed V and J ends, which lost 11 bases and 4 bases, there was a span of 15 bases. Looked up from germline, CDR1 is ENHRY and CDR2 is SYGVKD. CDR3 coding DNA: TGTGCCGCCGGCGGGGCCTTATACGAGCAGTACTTC. Protein: CAAGGALYEQYF.

V and J are TRBV4-3 and TRBJ2-1; D perhaps matches TRBD1 (5 bases). Trimming pared 2 bases from V and 2 bases from J, leaving 10 bases between. This CDR3 is built from 15 residues. Germline values: CDR1 LGHNA, CDR2 YSLEER. The CDR3 sequence is CASSQQPTAYNEQFF. Written as DNA, the CDR3 is TGCGCCAGCAGCCAACAACCGACAGCCTACAATGAGCAGTTCTTC.

This chain uses TRBV13 with TRBJ2-5; 10 bases match TRBD1. V lost 3 bases to trimming and J lost 5 bases; unmatched junction nucleotides: 3. The V gene's germline CDR1 is PRHDT and CDR2 FYEKMQ (reference sequence). The CDR3 sequence is 14 residues long. CDR3 amino acids: CASSFGQGGETQYF. DNA of the CDR3: TGTGCCAGCAGCTTTGGACAGGGGGGGGAGACCCAGTACTTC.

V gene TRBV7-9 combines with J gene TRBJ1-2; D is ambiguous. Germline CDR1 SEHNR, CDR2 FQNEAQ (reference sequence). The CDR3 spans 12 residues. The V end was cut by 2 bases, the J end by 5 bases, with 6 bases between. The CDR3 coding sequence is TGTGCCAGCAGCTTATTTGAGTATGGCTACACCTTC. Protein: CASSLFEYGYTF.

J is TRBJ2-1 and V is TRBV4-1; 9 bases agree with TRBD2. The germline gives CDR1 MGHRA, CDR2 YSYEKL. The CDR3 extends over 18 amino acids. With 1 base clipped from V and 2 bases from J, the junction kept 9 bases outside the gene matches. CDR3 region: CASSQGGRLAGPYNEQFF. Written as DNA, the CDR3 is TGCGCCAGCAGCCAAGGAGGTAGGCTAGCGGGGCCCTACAATGAGCAGTTCTTC.

This chain uses TRBV4-3 with TRBJ2-5; 9 nucleotides match TRBD2. Germline-derived CDR1 and CDR2 are LGHNA and YSLEER. The CDR3 loop spans 15 amino acids. The J segment lost 3 bases and the V segment lost 1 base, leaving 3 bases of the junction unmatched. The DNA for the CDR3 is TGCGCCAGCAGCCAAGGAGGCGGGAGGGAAGAGACCCAGTACTTC. This encodes CASSQGGGREETQYF.

V gene TRBV27 combines with J gene TRBJ2-7; 9 bases map to TRBD2. V lost 11 bases to trimming and J lost 6 bases; unmatched junction nucleotides: 17. Germline lookup yields CDR1 MNHEY and CDR2 SMNVEV (reference sequence). There are 15 residues in the CDR3. The CDR3 DNA is TGTGCCTCTACGCGGGGGGGAGTTCGTCATTCCGAGCAGTACTTC. Amino acid sequence: CASTRGGVRHSEQYF.

The chain uses TRBV5-1 and TRBJ2-3, with 8 bases fitting TRBD2. Germline loops: CDR1 SGHRS, CDR2 YFSETQ. V was pared by 1 base and J by 6 bases, with 7 bases of the junction left unmatched. This CDR3 has 15 residues. CDR3 DNA sequence: TGCGCCAGCAGCTTGAAGAGCGGGAGAGCGGATACGCAGTATTTT. This sequence encodes CASSLKSGRADTQYF.

This sequence joins TRBV2 and TRBJ1-6; 9 positions agree with TRBD1. This CDR3 contains 14 residues. Germline trimming cut 8 bases from V and 8 bases from J; bases unmatched to any gene: 7. The germline V gene encodes CDR1 SNHLY and CDR2 FYNNEI. The CDR3 spells CASGRRDRDSPLHF. The CDR3 coding sequence is TGTGCCAGCGGCCGCCGGGACAGGGATTCACCCCTCCACTTT.

The chain uses TRBV11-2 and TRBJ2-1, with 12 positions matching TRBD2. Germline CDR1 reads SGHAT; CDR2 reads FQNNGV. With 3 bases clipped from V and 9 bases from J, the junction kept 12 bases outside the gene matches. The CDR3 has 17 residues. DNA of the CDR3: TGTGCCAGCAGCTTGCTAGCGGGAGGGAATTTTTTGGGTGAGCAGTTCTTC. Amino acid sequence: CASSLLAGGNFLGEQFF.

The chain combines TRBV23-1 with TRBJ2-7, with a possible D match to TRBD1 (6 bases). TRBV23-1 has ORF status, its function being uncertain. The ends were cut back, 2 bases at V and 7 bases at J, with 15 bases in the middle. This CDR3 contains 14 residues. The CDR3 region is CASSQDRLSPEQYF. As DNA, the CDR3 is TGCGCCAGCAGTCAAGACAGGCTGAGCCCTGAGCAGTACTTC.

In this sample, this clone turned up once. This CDR3 is CASSWRTVYEQYF. CDR3 nucleotides: TGTGCCAGCAGCTGGAGGACCGTCTACGAGCAGTACTTC. The chain recombines TRBV11-2 with TRBJ2-7; possibly TRBD2 for D (5 bases). With 4 bases removed from V and 3 bases from J, the gap between germline ends came to 10 bases. From germline, CDR1 is SGHAT and CDR2 FQNNGV. The length of the CDR3 is 13 residues.

This chain uses TRBV28 with TRBJ2-5; D uncertain. The germline V and J ends were trimmed by 4 bases and 0 bases, with 9 bases remaining between them. Germline-derived CDR1 and CDR2 are MDHEN and SYDVKM. CDR3 length: 14 residues. In DNA form, the CDR3 reads TGTGCCAGCAGTTCCGGCGGATACCAAGAGACCCAGTACTTC. It specifies CASSSGGYQETQYF.

This clone came up once. J is TRBJ1-1 and V is TRBV9; D ambiguous. Trimming took 0 bases from V and 0 from J, leaving 9 bases between them. Germline CDR1 reads SGDLS; CDR2 reads YYNGEE. The CDR3 covers 15 residues. CDR3 residues: CASSVGAVLNTEAFF. Here the CDR3 DNA reads TGTGCCAGCAGCGTAGGGGCAGTCTTGAACACTGAAGCTTTCTTT.

This clone was picked up one time. The chain carries TRBV14 and TRBJ2-2, with no clear D. V was shortened by 1 base and J by 2 bases, with 8 bases between the two germline ends. This CDR3 comprises 15 residues. Germline V lookup: CDR1 SGHDN, CDR2 FVKESK. CDR3 region: CASSQGWPNTGELFF. As DNA, the CDR3 is TGTGCCAGCAGCCAAGGCTGGCCTAACACCGGGGAGCTGTTTTTT.

The chain is built from TRBV4-3 and TRBJ2-1, with a tentative D call TRBD2 (5 bases). The CDR3 is 14 amino acids. The V and J ends lost 2 bases and 8 bases respectively, with 13 bases between them. Germline CDR1 LGHNA, CDR2 YSLEER. This CDR3 reads CASSQSLGGYEQFF. DNA for the CDR3: TGCGCCAGCAGCCAATCATTAGGAGGCTATGAGCAGTTCTTC.